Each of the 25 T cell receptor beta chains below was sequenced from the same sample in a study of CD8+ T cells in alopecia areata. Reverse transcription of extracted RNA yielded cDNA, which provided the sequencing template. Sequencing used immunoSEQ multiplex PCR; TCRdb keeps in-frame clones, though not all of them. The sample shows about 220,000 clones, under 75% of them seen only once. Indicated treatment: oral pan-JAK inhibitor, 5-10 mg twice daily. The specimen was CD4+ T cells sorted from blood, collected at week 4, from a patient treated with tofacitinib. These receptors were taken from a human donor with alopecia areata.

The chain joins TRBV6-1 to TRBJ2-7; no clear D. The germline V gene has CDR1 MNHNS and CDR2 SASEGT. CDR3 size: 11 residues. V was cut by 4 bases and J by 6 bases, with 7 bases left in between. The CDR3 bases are TGTGCCAGCAGTGCCGGCAGCGAGCAGTACTTC. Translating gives CASSAGSEQYF.

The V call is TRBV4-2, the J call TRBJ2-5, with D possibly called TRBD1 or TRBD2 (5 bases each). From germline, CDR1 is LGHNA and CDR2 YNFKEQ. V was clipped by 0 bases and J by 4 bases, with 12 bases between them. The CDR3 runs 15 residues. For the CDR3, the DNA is TGTGCCAGCAGCCAAGAGGGACCCGTCGGAGAGACCCAGTACTTC. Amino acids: CASSQEGPVGETQYF.

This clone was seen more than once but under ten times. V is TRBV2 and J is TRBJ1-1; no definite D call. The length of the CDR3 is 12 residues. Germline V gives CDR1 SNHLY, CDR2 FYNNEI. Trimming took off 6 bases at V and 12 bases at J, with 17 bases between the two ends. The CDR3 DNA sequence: TGTGCCAGCAGCGTCCTCCGCGAGGTCCCTTTCTTT. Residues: CASSVLREVPFF.

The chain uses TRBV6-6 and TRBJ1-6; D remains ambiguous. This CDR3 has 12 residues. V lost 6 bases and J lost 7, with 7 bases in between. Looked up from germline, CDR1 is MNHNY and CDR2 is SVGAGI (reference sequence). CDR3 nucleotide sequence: TGTGCCAGCAGCCAGAGCAATTCACCCCTCCACTTT. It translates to CASSQSNSPLHF.

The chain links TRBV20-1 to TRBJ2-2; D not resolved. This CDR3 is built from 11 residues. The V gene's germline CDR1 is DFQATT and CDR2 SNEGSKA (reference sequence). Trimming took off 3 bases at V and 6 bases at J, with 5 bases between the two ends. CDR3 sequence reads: CSARRSGELFF. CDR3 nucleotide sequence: TGCAGTGCTAGGAGGTCCGGGGAGCTGTTTTTT.

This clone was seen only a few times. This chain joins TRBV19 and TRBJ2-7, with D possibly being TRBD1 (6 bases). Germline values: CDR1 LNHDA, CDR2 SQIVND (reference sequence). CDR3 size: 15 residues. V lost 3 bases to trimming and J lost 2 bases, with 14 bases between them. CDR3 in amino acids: CASSIAAGVTYEQYF. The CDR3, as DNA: TGTGCCAGTAGTATTGCGGCAGGGGTTACCTACGAGCAGTACTTC.

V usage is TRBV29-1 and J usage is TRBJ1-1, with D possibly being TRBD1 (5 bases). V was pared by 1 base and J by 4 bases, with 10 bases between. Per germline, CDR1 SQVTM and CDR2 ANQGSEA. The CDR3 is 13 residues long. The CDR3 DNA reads TGCAGCGTTGAAGGGCAGGGCCCCACTGAAGCTTTCTTT. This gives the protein CSVEGQGPTEAFF.

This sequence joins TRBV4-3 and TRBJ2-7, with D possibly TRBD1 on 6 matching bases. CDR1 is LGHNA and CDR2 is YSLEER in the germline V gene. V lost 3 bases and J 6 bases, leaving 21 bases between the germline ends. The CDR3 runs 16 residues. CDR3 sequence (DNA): TGCGCCAGCAGCCAGGACAGAGGGTCGAACGGTTTCGAGCAGTACTTC. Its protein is CASSQDRGSNGFEQYF.

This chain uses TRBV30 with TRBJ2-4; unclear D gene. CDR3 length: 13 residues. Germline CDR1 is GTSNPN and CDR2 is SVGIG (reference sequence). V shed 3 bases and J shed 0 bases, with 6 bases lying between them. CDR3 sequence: CAWSSLAKNIQYF. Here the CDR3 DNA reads TGTGCCTGGAGCTCACTAGCCAAAAACATTCAGTACTTC.

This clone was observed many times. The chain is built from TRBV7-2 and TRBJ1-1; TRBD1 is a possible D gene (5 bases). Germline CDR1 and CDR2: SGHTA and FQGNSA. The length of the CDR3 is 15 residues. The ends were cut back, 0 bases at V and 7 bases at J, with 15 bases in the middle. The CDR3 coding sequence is TGTGCCAGCAGCTTAGCGCGTGGAGGAACAGGTGAAGCTTTCTTT. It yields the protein CASSLARGGTGEAFF.

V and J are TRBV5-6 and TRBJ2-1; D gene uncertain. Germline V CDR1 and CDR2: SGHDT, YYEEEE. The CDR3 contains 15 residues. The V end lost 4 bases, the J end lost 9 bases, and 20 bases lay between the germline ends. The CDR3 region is CASSAIRGYSGEQFF. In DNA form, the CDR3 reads TGTGCCAGCAGCGCGATTAGAGGCTACTCGGGTGAGCAGTTCTTC.

CDR3 nucleotide sequence: TGTGCCAGCACATCCGAGGGACTGGAGGGGGCCAACGTCCTGACTTTC. Its protein product is CASTSEGLEGANVLTF. V is TRBV30 and J is TRBJ2-6; maybe TRBD2 (6 bases). The CDR3 sequence is 16 residues long. CDR1 and CDR2 from the germline V gene are GTSNPN and SVGIG (reference sequence). V was shortened by 8 bases and J by 4 bases, with 21 bases between the two germline ends.

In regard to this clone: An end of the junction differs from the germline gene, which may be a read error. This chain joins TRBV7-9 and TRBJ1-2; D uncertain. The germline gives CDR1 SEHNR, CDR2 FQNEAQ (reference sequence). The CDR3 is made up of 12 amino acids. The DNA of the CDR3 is TGTGCCAGCAGCTTAGACATGGCAGATATTCGCTTC. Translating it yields CASSLDMADIRF.

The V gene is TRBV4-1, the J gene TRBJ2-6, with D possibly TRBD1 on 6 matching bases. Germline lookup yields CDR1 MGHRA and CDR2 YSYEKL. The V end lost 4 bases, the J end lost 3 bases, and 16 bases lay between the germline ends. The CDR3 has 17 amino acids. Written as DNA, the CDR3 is TGCGCCAGCAGCCCCCGTGTCAGGGGAGATGGGGCCAACGTCCTGACTTTC. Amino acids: CASSPRVRGDGANVLTF.

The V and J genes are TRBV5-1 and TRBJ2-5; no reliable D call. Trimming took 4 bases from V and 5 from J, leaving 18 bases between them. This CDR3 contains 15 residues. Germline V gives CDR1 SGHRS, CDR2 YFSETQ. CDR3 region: CASSPLGNPGETQYF. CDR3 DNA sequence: TGCGCCAGCAGCCCCCTGGGTAATCCTGGGGAGACCCAGTACTTC.

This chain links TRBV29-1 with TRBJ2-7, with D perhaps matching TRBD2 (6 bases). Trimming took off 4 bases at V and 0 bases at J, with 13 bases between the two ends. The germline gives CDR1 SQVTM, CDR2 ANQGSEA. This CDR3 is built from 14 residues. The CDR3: CSVGEHGSSYEQYF. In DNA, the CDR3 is TGCAGCGTTGGTGAACACGGGAGCTCCTACGAGCAGTACTTC.

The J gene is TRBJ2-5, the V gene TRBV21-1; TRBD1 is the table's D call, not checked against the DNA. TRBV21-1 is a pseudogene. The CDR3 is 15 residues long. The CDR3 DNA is TGTGCCAGCAGCACAATGGACAGGGCGGACGAGACCCAGTACTTC. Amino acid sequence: CASSTMDRADETQYF.

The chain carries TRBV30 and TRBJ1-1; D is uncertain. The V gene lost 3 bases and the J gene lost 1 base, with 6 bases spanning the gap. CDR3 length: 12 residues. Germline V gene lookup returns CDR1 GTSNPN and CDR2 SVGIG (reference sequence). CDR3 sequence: CAWSPRNTEAFF. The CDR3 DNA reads TGTGCCTGGAGCCCTCGGAACACTGAAGCTTTCTTT.

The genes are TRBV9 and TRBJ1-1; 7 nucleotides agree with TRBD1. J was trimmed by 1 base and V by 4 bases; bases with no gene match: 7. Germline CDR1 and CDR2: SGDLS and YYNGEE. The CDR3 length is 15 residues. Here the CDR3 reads CASSSRQGSNTEAFF. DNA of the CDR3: TGTGCCAGCAGCTCCCGACAGGGATCGAACACTGAAGCTTTCTTT.

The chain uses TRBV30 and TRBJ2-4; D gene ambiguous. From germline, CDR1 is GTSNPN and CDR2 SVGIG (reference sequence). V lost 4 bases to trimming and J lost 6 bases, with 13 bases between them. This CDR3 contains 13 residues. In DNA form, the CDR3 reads TGTGCCTGGACAGGAGAACCTTTAAACATTCAGTACTTC. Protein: CAWTGEPLNIQYF.

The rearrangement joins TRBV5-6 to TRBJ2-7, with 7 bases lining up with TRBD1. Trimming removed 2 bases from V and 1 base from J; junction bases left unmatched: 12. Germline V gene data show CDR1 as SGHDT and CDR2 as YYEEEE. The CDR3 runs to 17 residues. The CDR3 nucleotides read TGTGCCAGCAGCTTCCACAGGGGCCATAAGCAATCCTACGAGCAGTACTTC. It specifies CASSFHRGHKQSYEQYF.

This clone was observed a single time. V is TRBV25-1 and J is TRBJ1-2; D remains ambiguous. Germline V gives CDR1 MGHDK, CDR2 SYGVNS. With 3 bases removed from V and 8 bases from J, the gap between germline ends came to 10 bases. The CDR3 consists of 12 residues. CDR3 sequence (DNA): TGTGCCAGCAGTGAGGACGGTTGGGGCTACACCTTC. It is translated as CASSEDGWGYTF.

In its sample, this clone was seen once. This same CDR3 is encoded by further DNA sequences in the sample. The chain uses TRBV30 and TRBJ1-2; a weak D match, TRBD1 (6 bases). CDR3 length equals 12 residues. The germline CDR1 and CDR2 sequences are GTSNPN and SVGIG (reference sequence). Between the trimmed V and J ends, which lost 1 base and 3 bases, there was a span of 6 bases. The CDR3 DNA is TGTGCCTGGAGTGACAGGGACTATGGCTACACCTTC. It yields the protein CAWSDRDYGYTF.

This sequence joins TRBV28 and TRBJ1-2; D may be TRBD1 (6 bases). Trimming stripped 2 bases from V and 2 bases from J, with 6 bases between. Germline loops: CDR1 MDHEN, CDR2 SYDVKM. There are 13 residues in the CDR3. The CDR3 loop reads CASSLTGNYGYTF. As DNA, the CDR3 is TGTGCCAGCAGTTTAACAGGGAACTATGGCTACACCTTC.

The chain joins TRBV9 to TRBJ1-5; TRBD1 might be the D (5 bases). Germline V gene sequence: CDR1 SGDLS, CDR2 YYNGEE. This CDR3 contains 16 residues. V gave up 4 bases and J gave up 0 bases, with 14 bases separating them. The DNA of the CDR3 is TGTGCCAGCAGCCCAGGGACGGCCAATAGCAATCAGCCCCAGCATTTT. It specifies CASSPGTANSNQPQHF.